The rows below give T cell receptor beta chains drawn from one sample of a study of OX40 agonist ivuxolimab in advanced cancers. Only in-frame clones appear in the TCRdb table, and some are missing; sequencing was by immunoSEQ multiplex PCR. The sample holds roughly 63,000 clones, roughly nine tenths seen once. Sequencing used CD4+ or CD8+ T cells sorted from blood, obtained in a trial of the OX40 agonist ivuxolimab. The receptors come from an adult with an advanced solid tumor such as melanoma, head and neck, liver or kidney cancer. The CDR3 runs from the conserved cysteine through the conserved F or W. The order of the fields is V gene, D gene, clone size, J gene, CDR3 protein, CDR3 DNA. The D gene is left open where the match is weak. Some rows mark clone size as missing; the rest say once, few, many or name a class of expanded clone.

TRBV6-5	NA	NA	TRBJ2-5	CASSYSIGEETQYF	TGTGCCAGCAGTTACTCGATCGGTGAAGAGACCCAGTACTTC
TRBV19	NA	NA	TRBJ2-1	CASSIARTDEQFF	TGTGCCAGTAGTATAGCTAGGACTGATGAGCAGTTCTTC
TRBV28	TRBD1	NA	TRBJ1-5	CASLQGAEPQHF	TGTGCCAGCCTACAGGGGGCAGAGCCCCAGCATTTT
TRBV2	NA	once	TRBJ1-2	CASRDRQHYGYTF	TGTGCCAGCAGAGATAGACAGCACTATGGCTACACCTTC
TRBV27	NA	NA	TRBJ1-5	CASARVANQPQHF	TGTGCCAGCGCCCGGGTGGCCAATCAGCCCCAGCATTTT
TRBV27	TRBD2	NA	TRBJ2-7	CASSIGTSASYEQYF	TGTGCCAGCAGTATCGGGACTAGCGCCAGTTACGAGCAGTACTTC
TRBV10-1	NA	NA	TRBJ2-1	CASSESIRGDEQFF	TGCGCCAGCAGTGAGTCGATCCGAGGGGATGAGCAGTTCTTC
TRBV10-1	NA	NA	TRBJ2-1	CASSEGAEGQFF	TGCGCCAGCAGTGAGGGGGCAGAGGGGCAGTTCTTC
TRBV5-8	NA	NA	TRBJ2-7	CASNSLGREHEQYF	TGTGCCAGCAATTCTCTAGGCAGGGAGCACGAGCAGTACTTC
TRBV7-6	NA	NA	TRBJ2-3	CASSSRWGDTQYF	TGTGCCAGCAGCTCCCGTTGGGGGGATACGCAGTATTTT
TRBV9	TRBD1	NA	TRBJ2-1	CASSTGTVLNEQFF	TGTGCCAGCAGCACGGGGACAGTCTTAAATGAGCAGTTCTTC
TRBV21-1	NA	NA	TRBJ2-6	CASSPNPEPAPGLAACGANVLTF	TGTGCCAGCAGCCCGAACCCCGAACCGGCTCCGGGACTAGCCGCTTGTGGGGCCAACGTCCTGACTTTC
TRBV15	NA	NA	TRBJ1-6	CATSRDFANYNSPLHF	TGTGCCACCAGCAGAGATTTTGCCAACTATAATTCACCCCTCCACTTT
TRBV6-5	NA	NA	TRBJ1-1	CASSYFSVADTEAFF	TGTGCCAGCAGTTACTTTTCCGTGGCGGACACTGAAGCTTTCTTT
TRBV5-8	NA	NA	TRBJ2-7	CASSLSGAFSYEQYF	TGTGCCAGCAGCTTAAGTGGGGCGTTTTCCTACGAGCAGTACTTC
TRBV23-1	TRBD1	NA	TRBJ2-1	CASSQSEDRGQREQFF	TGCGCCAGCAGTCAATCGGAGGACAGGGGGCAGCGGGAGCAGTTCTTC
TRBV6-5	TRBD2	NA	TRBJ2-7	CASGEGSYEQYF	TGTGCCAGCGGGGAGGGGTCCTACGAGCAGTACTTC
TRBV19	NA	NA	TRBJ1-5	CASSVGQFQPQHF	TGTGCCAGTAGTGTAGGACAGTTTCAGCCCCAGCATTTT
TRBV7-9	NA	NA	TRBJ2-3	CASSPASTDTQYF	TGTGCCAGCAGCCCCGCTAGCACAGATACGCAGTATTTT
TRBV28	NA	NA	TRBJ1-5	CASSWGGLSNQPQHF	TGTGCCAGCTCTTGGGGAGGGCTTAGCAATCAGCCCCAGCATTTT
TRBV28	NA	NA	TRBJ2-7	CASSFPSLGYEQYF	TGTGCCAGCAGTTTCCCCTCGTTGGGCTACGAGCAGTACTTC
TRBV4-1	NA	NA	TRBJ2-7	CASSQGQPGEQYF	TGCGCCAGCAGCCAAGGGCAGCCGGGCGAGCAGTACTTC
TRBV27	NA	NA	TRBJ2-7	CASREGYEQYF	TGTGCCAGCAGGGAAGGCTACGAGCAGTACTTC
TRBV10-1	NA	NA	TRBJ1-1	CASSESRGVLNTEAFF	TGCGCCAGCAGTGAGTCGAGGGGGGTCCTGAACACTGAAGCTTTCTTT
TRBV18	NA	NA	TRBJ1-1	CASSPGNTEAFF	TGTGCCAGCTCACCAGGGAACACTGAAGCTTTCTTT
TRBV2	NA	many	TRBJ1-5	CASSVGATSNQPQHF	TGTGCCAGCAGTGTCGGAGCCACTAGCAATCAGCCCCAGCATTTT
TRBV9	TRBD1	NA	TRBJ2-2	CASSGLRGLANTGELFF	TGTGCCAGCAGCGGACTCAGGGGGCTTGCGAACACCGGGGAGCTGTTTTTT
TRBV28	TRBD2	NA	TRBJ2-7	CASSSGGASGRATEQYF	TGTGCCAGCAGTTCGGGGGGGGCTAGCGGGAGGGCCACCGAGCAGTACTTC
TRBV27	TRBD1	NA	TRBJ2-3	CASSWAGGRDTQYF	TGTGCCAGCAGTTGGGCAGGGGGCAGGGATACGCAGTATTTT
TRBV7-9	NA	once	TRBJ2-5	CASSFVSRPGETQYF	TGTGCCAGCAGCTTTGTTAGTCGACCAGGGGAGACCCAGTACTTC
TRBV19	NA	NA	TRBJ2-1	CASSTPLGNEQFF	TGTGCCAGTAGTACCCCCTTGGGCAATGAGCAGTTCTTC
TRBV11-1	NA	NA	TRBJ1-3	CASSFDHTYSGNTIYF	TGTGCCAGCAGCTTCGATCACACTTACTCTGGAAACACCATATATTTT
TRBV7-3	NA	NA	TRBJ1-2	CASSPDGADYYGYTF	TGTGCCAGCAGCCCCGATGGCGCCGACTATTATGGCTACACCTTC
TRBV13	TRBD1	NA	TRBJ1-1	CASSAGQRVTEAFF	TGTGCCAGCAGCGCGGGACAGAGGGTCACTGAAGCTTTCTTT
TRBV2	TRBD1	NA	TRBJ1-2	CASSEAGQPNYGYTF	TGTGCCAGCAGTGAAGCGGGACAGCCTAACTATGGCTACACCTTC
TRBV2	NA	NA	TRBJ2-7	CASSGLRRMTYEQYF	TGTGCCAGCAGTGGTTTAAGACGGATGACCTACGAGCAGTACTTC
TRBV14	NA	NA	TRBJ1-1	CASSQDPGSTNTEAFF	TGTGCCAGCAGCCAAGATCCAGGGTCTACGAACACTGAAGCTTTCTTT
TRBV7-9	NA	NA	TRBJ1-1	CASSETGNTEAFF	TGTGCCAGCAGCGAGACAGGGAACACTGAAGCTTTCTTT
TRBV6-1	TRBD1	NA	TRBJ1-2	CASNPRTGDLYGYTF	TGTGCCAGCAACCCGCGGACAGGAGATCTTTATGGCTACACCTTC
TRBV2	NA	once	TRBJ1-5	CAPWGGADQPQHF	TGTGCCCCCTGGGGGGGGGCTGATCAGCCCCAGCATTTT
TRBV7-3	NA	NA	TRBJ2-3	CASSLLPYGGKSTDTQYF	TGTGCCAGCAGCTTACTCCCTTATGGCGGCAAAAGCACAGATACGCAGTATTTT
TRBV4-1	NA	many	TRBJ2-7	CASSQDPGTYEQYF	TGCGCCAGCAGCCAAGACCCCGGCACCTACGAGCAGTACTTC
TRBV19	NA	once	TRBJ2-5	CASRKDPDQETQYF	TGTGCCAGTAGGAAGGATCCCGACCAAGAGACCCAGTACTTC
TRBV9	NA	NA	TRBJ2-7	CASSVDTGTEQYF	TGTGCCAGCAGCGTAGACACCGGGACAGAGCAGTACTTC
TRBV4-1	NA	NA	TRBJ2-7	CASSQDLGGSSYEQYF	TGCGCCAGCAGCCAAGATCTTGGGGGTAGCTCCTACGAGCAGTACTTC
TRBV9	NA	NA	TRBJ2-2	CASSVMGINTGELFF	TGTGCCAGCAGCGTAATGGGAATTAACACCGGGGAGCTGTTTTTT
TRBV4-1	NA	NA	TRBJ2-4	CASSQDLNIQYF	TGCGCCAGCAGCCAAGATCTTAACATTCAGTACTTC
TRBV6-5	TRBD2	once	TRBJ2-7	CASSPDGGRAYEQYF	TGTGCCAGCAGCCCCGACGGAGGGAGGGCCTACGAGCAGTACTTC
TRBV4-1	NA	NA	TRBJ1-5	CASSQVGNSFNQPQHF	TGCGCCAGCAGCCAAGTAGGGAACAGTTTCAATCAGCCCCAGCATTTT
TRBV27	NA	NA	TRBJ2-7	CASSWQIGYEQYF	TGTGCCAGCAGTTGGCAGATAGGTTACGAGCAGTACTTC
TRBV19	TRBD1	NA	TRBJ1-1	CASGDRAGGGNEAFF	TGTGCCAGCGGAGACAGGGCCGGGGGTGGTAATGAAGCTTTCTTT
TRBV7-3	TRBD1	NA	TRBJ2-3	CASSLVTGQGVTDTQYF	TGTGCCAGCAGCTTAGTTACGGGACAGGGGGTGACAGATACGCAGTATTTT
TRBV7-6	NA	NA	TRBJ1-5	CASSLAAGGPNQPQHF	TGTGCCAGCAGCTTAGCGGCCGGGGGGCCCAATCAGCCCCAGCATTTT
TRBV19	NA	few	TRBJ1-1	CASSWGEFYAEAFF	TGTGCCAGTAGTTGGGGGGAATTCTACGCTGAAGCTTTCTTT